The source of this TCR beta chain is a study of cytomegalovirus exposure and HLA in healthy donors. PCR involved 60 Vbeta and 13 Jbeta primers. Assay used: immunoSEQ multiplex PCR; TCRdb lists only in-frame clones, some missing. Of about 140,000 clones listed, less than 80% are singletons. General study results and limits: The study designated 150 or so TCR beta chains cytomegalovirus-associated. Data from an earlier analysis indicated that most TCR beta V segments were productive either about 87% or about 30% of the time.

On this clone: Antigen specificity is unknown.

At sampling all donors were nominally healthy, likely with unrecorded immune exposures. V was clipped by 0 bases and J by 4 bases; unmatched bases: 5. This CDR3 is 16 amino acids long. The germline CDR1 and CDR2 sequences are MNHEY and SVGAGI. Sequencing was performed on PBMCs. The clonotype originates from a woman in her forties or fifties in good health and CMV-seropositive. The chain carries TRBV6-5 and TRBJ2-2; TRBD1 aligns across 7 bases. In nucleotides, the CDR3 is TGTGCCAGCAGTTACTCGACAGGGTGGATCACCGGGGAGCTGTTTTTT. Translation gives CASSYSTGWITGELFF.